The T cell receptor (beta chain) under discussion was sequenced for a study of lymphopenia after photon versus proton radiotherapy. General observations from the study: In patients who died, overall survival fell as post-nadir TCR diversity dropped more. Oligoclonal CD8+ Temra expansion after nadir drove photon patients' diversity drop. Relative stability marked proton patients; photon patients lost diversity and naive cells.

On this clone itself: The antigen remains undetermined.

Clones were read by immunoSEQ multiplex PCR, and TCRdb kept only the in-frame ones, dropping some. The table shows about 30,000 clones, with about 94% occurring only once. Germline CDR1 MNHEY, CDR2 SVGAGI. This CDR3 is 14 amino acids long. V was shortened by 7 bases and J by 5 bases, with 17 bases between the two germline ends. This chain connects TRBV6-5 to TRBJ1-2; no clear D gene. The specimen comprised peripheral blood, sampled from a patient treated with photon-based radiotherapy. The sequence was collected from a woman between 50 and 59 years old with cholangiocarcinoma. The CDR3 DNA reads TGTGCCAGCACCCGAGCGGGGAGGGAGTATGGCTACACCTTC. Protein: CASTRAGREYGYTF.